These 26 T cell receptor beta chains were all obtained from the same sample, sequenced in a study of CD8+CD57+ T cells in acquired aplastic anemia (dated by TCRdb to 2016 to 2018). The data were produced on an Illumina HiSeq 2000. Profiling of TCR beta VDJ combinations and CDR3 sequences used genomic DNA as the template. TCRdb cleaned the public reads at Q25 with fastp, built clones with MiXCR and kept in-frame beta chains. Rows are unified per CDR3 protein, each entry keeping the most common DNA and genes. Counted in this sample were over 150,000 distinct CDR3 sequences; around 50% of them appeared once. Approximately 13% of the sample goes to the ten largest clones. The patients picked for sequencing were ones in whom flow cytometry had shown an expansion of CD8+CD57+ cells. The sample comprised sorted CD4+, CD8+, or CD8+CD57+ T cells (not recorded which) from PBMCs. Source of these receptors: a human donor with aplastic anemia.

As regards this clonotype: Its ends do not fully match the called genes, so a read error is possible. The V and J genes are TRBV7-3 and TRBJ2-3; tentative D call: TRBD2 (5 bases). CDR1 and CDR2 (germline): SGHTA, FQGTGA. The CDR3 is made up of 13 amino acids. Here the CDR3 DNA reads TGTGCCAGCAGCTTAACCACCCGGGATCCCCCCTTTTTT. Translation gives CASSLTTRDPPFF.

The chain employs TRBV7-9 and TRBJ2-7; possible D gene TRBD1, 6 bases. The CDR3 is made up of 14 amino acids. Trimming removed 5 bases at V and 2 bases at J, with 13 bases between. The germline V gene encodes CDR1 SEHNR and CDR2 FQNEAQ (reference sequence). The CDR3 protein is CASSQIGTTYEQYF. Here the CDR3 DNA reads TGTGCCAGCAGCCAAATCGGGACAACCTACGAGCAGTACTTC.

Remarks on this clonotype: A much larger clone sits a single nucleotide away, making a read error possible. Since the CDR3 does not end with the conserved phenylalanine or tryptophan, this likely comes from a read error. V usage is TRBV7-3 and J usage is TRBJ2-3; D might be TRBD1 (5 bases). Deletions cut 4 bases from V and 2 bases from J, with 10 bases between. The CDR3 is made up of 14 amino acids. Germline CDR1 and CDR2: SGHTA and FQGTGA. For the CDR3, the DNA is TGTGCCAGCAGCTCGCCGGACACCACAGATACGCAGTATGTT. It yields the protein CASSSPDTTDTQYV.

The chain links TRBV19 to TRBJ1-1; D unclear. V dropped 8 bases and J dropped 0 bases, with 10 bases sitting between them. The CDR3 consists of 13 residues. Germline loops: CDR1 LNHDA, CDR2 SQIVND (reference sequence). The CDR3: CASSNSMNTEAFF. The CDR3 bases are TGTGCCAGTTCAAACAGCATGAACACTGAAGCTTTCTTT.

This clonotype was detected only once. At one end, the junction sequence differs from germline, possibly due to a read error. The rearrangement links TRBV7-7 to TRBJ2-5; maybe TRBD1 (6 bases). This CDR3 is 15 amino acids long. CDR1 is SSHAT, CDR2 FNYEAQ, per germline (reference sequence). The CDR3 DNA is TGTGCTAGCAGCTTAGAGCCGGCAGGGGAAGAGACCCAGTACTTC. Protein product: CASSLEPAGEETQYF.

This clonotype was seen at least ten times. CDR3 sequence: CASSLVGSTGELFF. The CDR3 region has the DNA TGCGCCAGCAGCTTGGTTGGTTCTACCGGGGAGCTGTTTTTT. The genes are TRBV5-1 and TRBJ2-2; D gene ambiguous. Trimming took off 0 bases at V and 5 bases at J, with 8 bases between the two ends. The germline V gene encodes CDR1 SGHRS and CDR2 YFSETQ. This CDR3 contains 14 residues.

The V call is TRBV10-2, the J call TRBJ1-4, with unresolved D. CDR1 and CDR2 (germline): WSHSY, SAAADI. Trimming took 5 bases from V and 13 from J, leaving 14 bases between them. This CDR3 has 12 residues. CDR3 region: CASSLNTLGLFF. The CDR3 DNA sequence: TGCGCCAGCAGTCTCAACACTCTAGGACTGTTTTTT.

The table lists this clonotype with a few counts. V gene TRBV2 combines with J gene TRBJ1-1; D not resolved. The V gene lost 7 bases and the J gene lost 1 base, with 13 bases spanning the gap. CDR3 size: 14 residues. Germline CDR1 SNHLY, CDR2 FYNNEI. The CDR3 DNA sequence: TGTGCCAGCATTCGTGAGACACCGAACACTGAAGCTTTCTTT. Its protein product is CASIRETPNTEAFF. Together with reference TRBV2 and TRBJ1-1, the CDR3 gives the full variable domain: EPEVTQTPSHQVTQMGQEVILRCVPISNHLYFYWYRQILGQKVEFLVSFYNNEISEKSEIFDDQFSVERPDGSNFTLKIRSTKLEDSAMYFCASIRETPNTEAFFGQGTRLTVV.

This clonotype was observed at least ten times. V usage is TRBV19 and J usage is TRBJ2-1; TRBD2 matches 12 bases. The J segment lost 7 bases and the V segment lost 2 bases, leaving 9 bases of the junction unmatched. This CDR3 has 17 amino acids. Germline loops: CDR1 LNHDA, CDR2 SQIVND (reference sequence). Here the CDR3 reads CASSIIPPGLAGNEQFF. In nucleotides, the CDR3 is TGTGCCAGTAGTATAATTCCCCCCGGACTAGCGGGGAATGAGCAGTTCTTC.

This clonotype was found a few times. CDR3 region: CASSIAGQNYGYTF. Here the CDR3 DNA reads TGTGCCAGTAGTATAGCGGGCCAGAACTATGGCTACACCTTC. The genes are TRBV19 and TRBJ1-2; D is unclear. Germline CDR1 is LNHDA and CDR2 is SQIVND (reference sequence). V was trimmed by 1 base and J by 2 bases, leaving 8 bases between them. This CDR3 contains 14 residues. The variable domain in full, with the rest retrieved from reference TRBV19 and TRBJ1-2, is DGGITQSPKYLFRKEGQNVTLSCEQNLNHDAMYWYRQDPGQGLRLIYYSQIVNDFQKGDIAEGYSVSREKKESFPLTVTSAQKNPTAFYLCASSIAGQNYGYTFGSGTRLTVV.

This chain uses TRBV6-5 with TRBJ2-3, with 10 nucleotides matching TRBD2. With V trimmed by 2 bases and J by 6 bases, 2 bases remained unmatched. CDR1 is MNHEY and CDR2 is SVGAGI in the germline V gene. The CDR3 loop spans 14 amino acids. CDR3 DNA: TGTGCCAGCAGTTACCAAGCGGGGGGGGATACGCAGTATTTT. Protein: CASSYQAGGDTQYF.

V is TRBV7-3 and J is TRBJ2-7, with D perhaps matching TRBD1 (5 bases). The CDR3 has 12 residues. Trimming removed 4 bases from V and 6 bases from J, with 10 bases in between. CDR1 SGHTA and CDR2 FQGTGA come from the germline V gene. DNA for the CDR3: TGTGCCAGCAGCTCCCAGGGTTGCGAGCAGTACTTC. Translating it yields CASSSQGCEQYF.

A few counts support this clonotype. The chain combines TRBV20-1 with TRBJ1-2, with TRBD1 as a possible D gene (5 bases). Germline V CDR1 and CDR2: DFQATT, SNEGSKA (reference sequence). CDR3 length: 15 amino acids. V was cut by 0 bases and J by 1 base, with 12 bases left in between. The CDR3 nucleotides read TGCAGTGCTAGAGATCGAACAGGAGATAACTATGGCTACACCTTC. It codes for CSARDRTGDNYGYTF.

At least ten counts were recorded for this clonotype. The rearrangement joins TRBV29-1 to TRBJ1-5; D possibly corresponds to TRBD1 (5 bases). The CDR3 has 13 residues. Germline V gene lookup returns CDR1 SQVTM and CDR2 ANQGSEA. V dropped 6 bases and J dropped 3 bases, with 12 bases sitting between them. The CDR3 DNA reads as TGCAGCGTAACGGGGGATTCCAATCAGCCCCAGCATTTT. This sequence encodes CSVTGDSNQPQHF.

This clonotype was seen many times. The chain carries TRBV20-1 and TRBJ1-4, with 8 bases lining up with TRBD1. The CDR3 is 14 amino acids. The junction had 6 bases not matched to a gene; V was cut back by 2 bases and J by 7 bases. Germline CDR1 DFQATT, CDR2 SNEGSKA (reference sequence). CDR3 coding DNA: TGCAGTGCTAGAAGGCAGGGGGCGGGTGAAAAACTGTTTTTT. As protein: CSARRQGAGEKLFF.

This clonotype came up many times. This chain links TRBV19 with TRBJ2-6; D remains unclear. The ends were cut back, 5 bases at V and 1 base at J, with 9 bases in the middle. The germline V gene has CDR1 LNHDA and CDR2 SQIVND (reference sequence). This CDR3 comprises 15 residues. DNA for the CDR3: TGTGCCAGTAGTGGTTTGGGGTCTGGGGCCAACGTCCTGACTTTC. Translating gives CASSGLGSGANVLTF.

This chain joins TRBV7-9 and TRBJ2-7; D not resolved. The V and J ends lost 3 bases and 3 bases respectively, with 9 bases between them. The CDR3 contains 13 residues. The germline V gene has CDR1 SEHNR and CDR2 FQNEAQ (reference sequence). DNA for the CDR3: TGTGCCAGCAGCTTTAGTATACTCTACGAGCAGTACTTC. It is translated as CASSFSILYEQYF.

The chain joins TRBV12-3 or TRBV12-4 to TRBJ1-3, with no clear D. Trimming removed 3 bases at V and 1 base at J, with 16 bases between. This CDR3 comprises 17 residues. CDR3 nucleotides: TGTGCCAGCAGTTTCCTGAACCAAGGAGGTTCTGGAAACACCATATATTTT. Protein sequence: CASSFLNQGGSGNTIYF.

This clonotype has a count of ten or more. The V and J genes are TRBV12-3 or TRBV12-4 and TRBJ1-3, with no clear D. The V end was cut by 8 bases, the J end by 2 bases, with 10 bases between. The length of the CDR3 is 13 residues. CDR3 sequence (DNA): TGTGCCAGCGGCTTAAATGCTGGAAACACCATATATTTT. It codes for CASGLNAGNTIYF.

The chain is built from TRBV7-9 and TRBJ2-5; weak D call: TRBD2 (5 bases). CDR3 length: 15 residues. Germline CDR1 reads SEHNR; CDR2 reads FQNEAQ (reference sequence). V dropped 1 base and J dropped 1 base, with 10 bases sitting between them. The CDR3 loop reads CASSLGSGIQETQYF. DNA for the CDR3: TGTGCCAGCAGCTTAGGAAGCGGAATCCAAGAGACCCAGTACTTC.

The chain is built from TRBV30 and TRBJ1-2; TRBD1 matches 10 bases. Trimming removed 2 bases from V and 6 bases from J; junction bases left unmatched: 3. This CDR3 region has 13 residues. Germline-derived CDR1 and CDR2 are GTSNPN and SVGIG (reference sequence). The CDR3 DNA is TGTGCCTGGAGTCCGGACAGGGGGAATGGCTACACCTTC. Residues: CAWSPDRGNGYTF.

In the case of this clonotype: The CDR3 carries no conserved terminal phenylalanine or tryptophan, so it likely arises from a read error. The CDR3 nucleotides read TGCGCCAGCAGCCAAGATCCCCAATCCTACGAGCAGTACCTC. Its protein product is CASSQDPQSYEQYL. This rearrangement joins TRBV4-1 to TRBJ2-7; no reliable D call. Germline-derived CDR1 and CDR2 are MGHRA and YSYEKL. V was shortened by 0 bases and J by 1 base, with 7 bases between the two germline ends. This CDR3 has 14 amino acids.

The V gene is TRBV12-3 or TRBV12-4, the J gene TRBJ2-7; 11 nucleotides agree with TRBD2. Trimming at V came to 5 bases and at J to 8 bases, leaving 20 bases not matched to a gene. The CDR3 runs 18 residues. The CDR3 here is CASSLTRSAPGTSGQQYF. In DNA form, the CDR3 reads TGTGCCAGCAGTCTCACCCGCAGTGCTCCCGGGACTAGCGGACAGCAGTACTTC.

This clonotype was detected ten times or more. This chain uses TRBV12-3 or TRBV12-4 with TRBJ2-2; D remains ambiguous. The CDR3 length is 12 residues. Trimming stripped 3 bases from V and 7 bases from J, with 6 bases between. For the CDR3, the DNA is TGTGCCAGCAGTTTGAGAAGCGGGGAGCTGTTTTTT. Translation: CASSLRSGELFF.

With regard to this clonotype: One base away lies a much larger clone, so this may be a sequencing read error. The chain combines TRBV5-4 with TRBJ2-6; a weak D match, TRBD1 (6 bases). The CDR3 is made up of 16 amino acids. CDR1 is SGHNT, CDR2 YYREEE, per germline (reference sequence). CDR3 in amino acids: CASSLFGGSGANVLAF. DNA for the CDR3: TGTGCCAGCAGCTTGTTTGGGGGCTCTGGGGCCAACGTCCTGGCTTTC.

J is TRBJ2-7 and V is TRBV10-3; TRBD1 or TRBD2 may be the D gene (7 bases each). Germline CDR1 ENHRY, CDR2 SYGVKD. The CDR3 has 15 residues. V lost 8 bases and J lost 4, with 21 bases in between. CDR3 sequence: CAISKRGRESYEQYF. The CDR3 coding sequence is TGTGCCATCTCCAAAAGGGGGCGGGAGTCGTACGAGCAGTACTTC.